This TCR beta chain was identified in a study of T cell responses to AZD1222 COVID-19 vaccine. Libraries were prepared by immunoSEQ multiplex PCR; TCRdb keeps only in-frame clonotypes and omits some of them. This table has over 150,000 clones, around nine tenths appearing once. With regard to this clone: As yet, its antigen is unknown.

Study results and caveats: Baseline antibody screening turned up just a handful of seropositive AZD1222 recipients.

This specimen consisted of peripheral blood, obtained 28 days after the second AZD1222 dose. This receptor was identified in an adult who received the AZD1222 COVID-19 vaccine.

The CDR3 DNA reads as TGTGCCAGTAGGCCGACAGGGGGGGGGCAGCCCCAGCATTTT. Its translation: CASRPTGGGQPQHF. The chain is built from TRBV19 and TRBJ1-5; 9 nucleotides align to TRBD1. CDR3 length equals 14 residues. V lost 6 bases and J lost 7; bases outside the gene matches: 7. The germline gives CDR1 LNHDA, CDR2 SQIVND (reference sequence).